A selection of T cell receptor beta chains follows, all from one sample in a study of relationships among human T cell subsets. TCRdb recomputed calls from the multiplex PCR reads with MiXCR, one row per CDR3 protein. This table holds roughly 3,000 distinct CDR3 sequences, just under 85% found once. The material sequenced was total T cells sorted from blood. Source of these receptors: a man aged 35 to 55 in good health. Both conserved end residues are part of each CDR3. A D gene is named only where the DNA matches it firmly. Only part of the rows carry a size: once, few, many, or a class if the clone is expanded.

V gene,J gene,CDR3 length,clone size,D gene,CDR3 protein
TRBV11-2,TRBJ2-3,15,-,TRBD1,CASSLLGGGTDTQYF
TRBV11-2,TRBJ2-1,15,-,-,CASSLQGSLFDEQFF
TRBV5-1,TRBJ1-1,14,-,-,CASSLDPSNTEAFF
TRBV28,TRBJ2-3,17,once,-,CASSSPFRLSSTDTQYF
TRBV6-6,TRBJ2-3,16,-,TRBD2,CASSDSTSGSTDTQYF
TRBV5-1,TRBJ1-1,14,-,-,CASGPTANQLGAFF
TRBV11-2,TRBJ2-7,12,-,-,CASKDNRYEQYF
TRBV11-2,TRBJ2-7,16,-,-,CASSLGLVTGFDEQYF
TRBV6-4,TRBJ2-7,14,few,-,CASSPRGISYEQYF
TRBV12-3/TRBV12-4,TRBJ2-3,12,-,-,CASSSFPDTQYF
TRBV4-3,TRBJ2-1,19,-,TRBD1,CASSHGTGGFKRSTNEQFF
TRBV12-3/TRBV12-4,TRBJ2-3,16,-,TRBD2,CASSLGAAGGTDTQYF
TRBV7-8,TRBJ1-2,12,-,-,CASSPAHKGYAF
TRBV11-1,TRBJ2-3,12,-,-,CASGPSADTQYF
TRBV4-2,TRBJ2-3,15,-,-,CASSQDRGNTDTQYF